This TCR beta chain was identified in a study of human T cells and chemical hapten exposure. The overall study: 0.01% DPC was applied to the upper back in patch tests, which were read at 6 days. Patients, mostly women, had alopecia areata, alopecia totalis or alopecia universalis. Regarding the study as a whole: Controls had significantly fewer large CDR3 similarity clusters than were formed by expanded TCRs.

Single cDNA molecules in the library carried unique molecular identifiers attached during preparation. One entry per CDR3 protein results from TCRdb running MiXCR on the RACE reads. The profile shows around 350,000 distinct CDR3 sequences, about 5% of them singletons. The time point here: pre-sensitization, week 0. Treatment specified: therapeutic diphenylcyclopropenone sensitization with weekly scalp DPC. This clonotype has a count of ten or more. Its antigen is not identified. Germline V gene data show CDR1 as SGHVS and CDR2 as FNYEAQ. This CDR3 region has 15 residues. Trimming took 1 base from V and 5 from J; bases not matched to a gene: 6.

Sequenced here: whole blood, sampled in connection with sensitization to the hapten diphenylcyclopropenone (DPC). The origin of this receptor is a woman between 18 and 29 years old with alopecia areata. Some clones in this sample may be carry-over from other donors' samples. J is TRBJ1-1 and V is TRBV7-6; 8 nucleotides match TRBD1. The CDR3 DNA sequence: TGTGCCAGCAGCTTAGGCGCAGGGGGCAGAACTGAAGCTTTCTTT. Translation gives CASSLGAGGRTEAFF.